The 30 T cell receptor beta chains below all came from one sample that was sequenced in a study of vaccination effects on CD4 cells after COVID-19. Profiled with immunoSEQ multiplex PCR; TCRdb holds only in-frame clones, not every one. This table holds about 45,000 clones, roughly 79% found once. The antigens these receptors bind are not known. Expansion with viral peptide pools was applied to antigen-specific CD4+ T cells by the ViraFEST assay prior to sequencing. An approximately ten-day culture period preceded the isolation of CD4+ T cells. Nucleocapsid antibodies were negative in the vaccine recipients, who had never had SARS-CoV-2 infection. Sequenced here: CD4+ T cells from PBMCs cultured with SARS-CoV-2 spike peptides, sampled before COVID-19 vaccination. These receptors all come from a human donor who received a COVID-19 vaccine.

This clone was recorded once. The chain links TRBV10-1 to TRBJ2-5; D is ambiguous. V lost 3 bases, J lost 5 bases, and 7 bases lay in between. This CDR3 is 12 amino acids long. Germline V gene sequence: CDR1 WNHNN, CDR2 SYGVQD (reference sequence). CDR3: CASSDGWETQYF. The CDR3 DNA reads TGCGCCAGCAGTGACGGGTGGGAGACCCAGTACTTC.

This rearrangement joins TRBV4-2 to TRBJ2-3; a possible D gene is TRBD2 (5 bases). This CDR3 has 15 amino acids. Germline-derived CDR1 and CDR2 are LGHNA and YNFKEQ. V lost 0 bases and J 8 bases, leaving 15 bases between the germline ends. The CDR3 region is CASSQDGPGYGTQYF. In nucleotides, the CDR3 is TGTGCCAGCAGCCAAGATGGACCGGGGTATGGTACGCAGTATTTT.

V and J are TRBV7-2 and TRBJ1-4, with D tentatively TRBD1 (6 bases). The CDR3 is made up of 17 amino acids. Germline CDR1 SGHTA, CDR2 FQGNSA. The ends were cut back, 2 bases at V and 0 bases at J, with 13 bases in the middle. CDR3 protein: CASSLTYRVTTNEKLFF. As DNA, the CDR3 is TGTGCCAGCAGCTTAACTTACAGGGTTACAACTAATGAAAAACTGTTTTTT.

The V gene is TRBV9, the J gene TRBJ2-1; D is perhaps TRBD2 (7 bases). V dropped 3 bases and J dropped 2 bases, with 12 bases sitting between them. Germline lookup yields CDR1 SGDLS and CDR2 YYNGEE. This CDR3 has 15 residues. The CDR3 loop is CASSEGGPTYNEQFF. CDR3 coding DNA: TGTGCCAGCAGCGAGGGGGGGCCAACCTACAATGAGCAGTTCTTC.

The V and J genes are TRBV18 and TRBJ1-2; D is possibly TRBD1 (5 bases). CDR3 length equals 14 residues. From germline, CDR1 is KGHSH and CDR2 LQKENI. Trimming took 2 bases from V and 10 from J, leaving 17 bases between them. The CDR3 bases are TGTGCCAGCTCACCAAGTAGGGACCTTATGGACTACACCTTC. It specifies CASSPSRDLMDYTF.

With regard to this clone: Within the sample, other DNA sequences also encode this same CDR3. This chain joins TRBV6-5 and TRBJ1-3; D may be TRBD1 (5 bases). The CDR3 spans 14 residues. Trimming took 6 bases from V and 0 from J, leaving 9 bases between them. Germline V CDR1 and CDR2: MNHEY, SVGAGI. The CDR3 sequence is CASSRGGSGNTIYF. The DNA of the CDR3 is TGTGCCAGCAGCCGGGGGGGCTCTGGAAACACCATATATTTT.

The V gene is TRBV7-2, the J gene TRBJ1-2; weak D call: TRBD1 (5 bases). Germline CDR1 and CDR2: SGHTA and FQGNSA. The V end lost 1 base, the J end lost 1 base, and 7 bases lay between the germline ends. The CDR3 is 14 amino acids. The CDR3 spells CASSLVRDNYGYTF. The DNA of the CDR3 is TGTGCCAGCAGCTTAGTCAGGGATAACTATGGCTACACCTTC.

This CDR3 is CASSLDIRQETQYF. CDR3 nucleotide sequence: TGCGCCAGCAGCTTGGATATCAGACAAGAGACCCAGTACTTC. The chain employs TRBV5-1 and TRBJ2-5; D not resolved. Germline CDR1 and CDR2: SGHRS and YFSETQ. V lost 0 bases and J lost 2, with 8 bases in between. The CDR3 runs 14 residues.

The DNA for the CDR3 is TGTGCCAGCAGCTTGTACGGAGCCCCTGAGGATACGCAGTATTTT. This gives the protein CASSLYGAPEDTQYF. The chain recombines TRBV5-4 with TRBJ2-3; D uncertain. The CDR3 contains 15 residues. V was shortened by 1 base and J by 6 bases, with 15 bases between the two germline ends. Germline V gene sequence: CDR1 SGHNT, CDR2 YYREEE (reference sequence). Supplemented by reference TRBV5-4 and TRBJ2-3, the full variable domain reads ETGVTQSPTHLIKTRGQQVTLRCSSQSGHNTVSWYQQALGQGPQFIFQYYREEENGRGNFPPRFSGLQFPNYSSELNVNALELDDSALYLCASSLYGAPEDTQYFGPGTRLTVL.

J is TRBJ1-1 and V is TRBV5-5; D gene uncertain. The CDR3 runs 13 residues. Per the germline V gene, CDR1 is SGHKS and CDR2 is YYEKEE (reference sequence). V gave up 2 bases and J gave up 1 base, with 6 bases separating them. CDR3 in amino acids: CASSFLSNTEAFF. As DNA, the CDR3 is TGTGCCAGCAGCTTCCTATCGAACACTGAAGCTTTCTTT.

V usage is TRBV19 and J usage is TRBJ1-4; the D gene is possibly TRBD1 (5 bases). The V end was cut by 4 bases, the J end by 5 bases, with 17 bases between. The length of the CDR3 is 16 residues. Germline V gene sequence: CDR1 LNHDA, CDR2 SQIVND (reference sequence). In DNA form, the CDR3 reads TGTGCCAGTAGTACCATTTCGGGACTTATAAATGAAAAACTGTTTTTT. Its translation is CASSTISGLINEKLFF.

A few counts support this clone. The chain couples TRBV7-8 to TRBJ2-2, with 7 positions matching TRBD1. Germline lookup yields CDR1 SGHVS and CDR2 FQNEAQ. CDR3 length equals 16 residues. V gave up 3 bases and J gave up 1 base; unmatched junction bases: 5. CDR3 bases: TGTGCCAGCAGCTTCAGGACAGGAGTGAACACCGGGGAGCTGTTTTTT. Translating it yields CASSFRTGVNTGELFF.

This chain uses TRBV7-3 with TRBJ2-6; no clear D. There are 15 residues in the CDR3. Trimming pared 6 bases from V and 2 bases from J, leaving 11 bases between. The germline gives CDR1 SGHTA, CDR2 FQGTGA. CDR3 sequence: CASSHSLPGANVLTF. DNA for the CDR3: TGTGCCAGCAGTCACAGCCTGCCTGGGGCCAACGTCCTGACTTTC.

The genes are TRBV7-3 and TRBJ2-1; 8 bases map to TRBD1. Per germline, CDR1 SGHTA and CDR2 FQGTGA. This CDR3 region has 17 residues. The trim removed 4 bases at V and 0 bases at J, leaving 8 bases unmatched. The DNA of the CDR3 is TGTGCCAGCAGCTCGACCGGACAGGGTGGCTCCTACAATGAGCAGTTCTTC. Protein product: CASSSTGQGGSYNEQFF.

The J gene is TRBJ2-5, the V gene TRBV6-4; D remains ambiguous. Trimming took off 4 bases at V and 5 bases at J, with 5 bases between the two ends. The CDR3 length is 11 residues. The germline CDR1 and CDR2 sequences are MRHNA and SNTAGT. CDR3 nucleotide sequence: TGTGCCAGCAGTGTTGGGGAGACCCAGTACTTC. This encodes CASSVGETQYF.

The J gene is TRBJ1-1, the V gene TRBV29-1; D is unresolved. Germline lookup yields CDR1 SQVTM and CDR2 ANQGSEA. Deletions cut 4 bases from V and 1 base from J, with 7 bases between. This CDR3 region has 12 residues. This chain's CDR3 is CSVGRENTEAFF. The CDR3 nucleotides are TGCAGCGTTGGCCGGGAGAACACTGAAGCTTTCTTT.

This clone was counted once. The V and J genes are TRBV30 and TRBJ2-2; 7 bases map to TRBD2. This CDR3 has 14 residues. Germline CDR1 reads GTSNPN; CDR2 reads SVGIG (reference sequence). With 3 bases clipped from V and 2 bases from J, the junction kept 3 bases outside the gene matches. The CDR3 loop is CAWRGGGNTGELFF. CDR3 DNA sequence: TGTGCCTGGAGGGGCGGGGGAAACACCGGGGAGCTGTTTTTT.

The chain uses TRBV24-1 and TRBJ2-5, with 9 bases fitting TRBD1. CDR3 length: 15 residues. The V gene end was trimmed by 3 bases and the J gene end by 4 bases; junction bases not matched to a gene: 5. CDR1 KGHDR and CDR2 SFDVKD come from the germline V gene. CDR3 bases: TGTGCCACCAGTGATGATGACAGGGGGGGAGAGACCCAGTACTTC. Translation gives CATSDDDRGGETQYF.

The chain couples TRBV10-2 to TRBJ2-7; weak D call: TRBD1 (5 bases). From germline, CDR1 is WSHSY and CDR2 SAAADI. Trimming removed 4 bases at V and 2 bases at J, with 12 bases between. The CDR3 has 14 amino acids. The CDR3 sequence is CASSGVRRAYEQYV. CDR3 nucleotides: TGCGCCAGCAGTGGGGTACGCAGGGCCTACGAGCAGTACGTC.

V is TRBV12-5 and J is TRBJ2-1; D gene uncertain. Germline assignment: CDR1 LGHNT and CDR2 FRNRAP. V was cut by 2 bases and J by 5 bases, with 7 bases left in between. The CDR3 sequence is 13 residues long. The CDR3 region has the DNA TGTGCTAGTGGTTTGCGGTTTAACAATGAGCAGTTCTTC. It yields the protein CASGLRFNNEQFF.

Only one count was recorded for this clone. This sequence joins TRBV24-1 and TRBJ2-3; D ambiguous. This CDR3 contains 15 residues. Trimming cost V 7 bases and J 1 base, with 14 bases left between them. The V gene's germline CDR1 is KGHDR and CDR2 SFDVKD. The CDR3 DNA reads as TGTGCCACCAGCCACCCCAAAAGGGGCACAGATACGCAGTATTTT. It encodes CATSHPKRGTDTQYF.

This clone has only one observation. The chain carries TRBV11-3 and TRBJ2-1; D may be TRBD1 or TRBD2 (5 bases each). Trimming removed 0 bases at V and 3 bases at J, with 12 bases between. The CDR3 sequence is 16 residues long. Germline CDR1 SGHNT, CDR2 YENEEA. DNA for the CDR3: TGTGCCAGCAGCTTAGAAGGGGACGGATTCTACAATGAGCAGTTCTTC. Its protein product is CASSLEGDGFYNEQFF.

The chain carries TRBV6-2 or TRBV6-3 and TRBJ1-1; 9 bases align to TRBD1. This CDR3 region has 18 residues. Trimming removed 2 bases from V and 6 bases from J; junction bases left unmatched: 16. In germline, CDR1 is MNHEY, CDR2 SVGEGT. Here the CDR3 reads CASSYATDRGPPLPEAFF. CDR3 DNA sequence: TGTGCCAGCAGTTACGCGACGGACAGGGGCCCTCCCTTGCCTGAAGCTTTCTTT.

V is TRBV28 and J is TRBJ1-4; no clear D. The CDR3 spans 10 residues. Trimming removed 8 bases at V and 7 bases at J, with 5 bases between. In germline, CDR1 is MDHEN, CDR2 SYDVKM. This CDR3 reads CASGREKLFF. DNA of the CDR3: TGTGCCAGCGGGCGTGAAAAACTGTTTTTT.

This clone was picked up a small number of times. As DNA, the CDR3 is TGCAGTGCTAGATTCGAGAGGTACGTC. Its protein is CSARFERYV. The V gene is TRBV20-1, the J gene TRBJ2-7; D is unclear. The germline V gene encodes CDR1 DFQATT and CDR2 SNEGSKA (reference sequence). This CDR3 is built from 9 residues. The V and J ends lost 2 bases and 12 bases respectively, with 8 bases between them.

This sequence joins TRBV2 and TRBJ1-2, with a possible D match to TRBD1 (5 bases). The germline V and J ends were trimmed by 3 bases and 0 bases, with 8 bases remaining between them. This CDR3 contains 14 residues. CDR1 is SNHLY, CDR2 FYNNEI, per germline. CDR3 loop: CASSELTANYGYTF. CDR3 nucleotides: TGTGCCAGCAGTGAGTTGACAGCTAACTATGGCTACACCTTC.

This chain uses TRBV4-1 with TRBJ2-5; D is tentatively TRBD1 or TRBD2 (6 bases each). Between the trimmed V and J ends, which lost 0 bases and 6 bases, there was a span of 14 bases. The CDR3 is 15 amino acids. Germline loops: CDR1 MGHRA, CDR2 YSYEKL. The CDR3 reads CASSQDSGEAKTQYF. CDR3 DNA: TGCGCCAGCAGCCAAGATTCAGGGGAGGCTAAGACCCAGTACTTC.

This chain links TRBV19 with TRBJ2-3; TRBD2 matches at 10 bases. The ends lost 2 bases at V and 7 bases at J; junction bases unmatched: 6. Per germline, CDR1 LNHDA and CDR2 SQIVND (reference sequence). This CDR3 has 15 amino acids. CDR3 nucleotide sequence: TGTGCCAGTAGTATACTAGCGGGGGCACTCAATACGCAGTATTTT. It yields the protein CASSILAGALNTQYF.

The rearrangement joins TRBV24-1 to TRBJ1-1; the D gene is possibly TRBD1 (5 bases). V dropped 4 bases and J dropped 0 bases, with 11 bases sitting between them. This CDR3 region has 15 residues. The V gene's germline CDR1 is KGHDR and CDR2 SFDVKD. As DNA, the CDR3 is TGTGCCACCAGTGACCCAGGGCGCATGAACACTGAAGCTTTCTTT. It codes for CATSDPGRMNTEAFF.

This chain joins TRBV27 and TRBJ2-6; the D is unclear. V lost 5 bases, J lost 0 bases, and 8 bases lay in between. Germline CDR1 and CDR2: MNHEY and SMNVEV (reference sequence). The CDR3 is 15 residues long. This chain's CDR3 is CASSRGFSGANVLTF. DNA of the CDR3: TGTGCCAGCAGTAGAGGTTTCTCTGGGGCCAACGTCCTGACTTTC.